This T cell receptor beta chain derives from a study of T cells in Graves' hyperthyroidism and ophthalmopathy. Notes on the study in general: Blood held most thyroid clonotypes expanded above 0.001 frequency.

RNA transcripts provided the source from which TCR beta CDR3 regions were amplified. First-round RT-PCR with HTBI primers amplified the TCR CDR3 region. From the multiplex PCR reads, TCRdb called clonotypes with MiXCR, one entry per CDR3 protein. The sample holds 800,000 or so distinct CDR3 sequences, roughly 37% seen once. The CDR3 sequence is 15 residues long. Germline V gene sequence: CDR1 SQVTM, CDR2 ANQGSEA. The V and J ends lost 6 bases and 0 bases, in that order; junction bases with no gene match: 7. Patients were excluded because of uncontrolled infection, other autoimmune disease, pregnancy or lactation. The authors took PBMCs from 7.5 to 10 ml fresh peripheral blood. Regarding this clonotype: Its specificity is not known. A read error is possible here, since a much larger clone lies one base away.

The sequence derives from a man in his late teens or twenties with Graves' hyperthyroidism. Sequencing was performed on blood. The chain is built from TRBV29-1 and TRBJ1-4; 7 positions agree with TRBD1. This CDR3 reads CSVRGNFATNEKLFF. The CDR3 coding sequence is TGCAGCGTCAGGGGGAACTTTGCAACTAATGAAAAACTGTTTTTT.